This T cell receptor (beta chain) was sequenced for a study of spatial heterogeneity in lung cancer. TCRdb re-analysed the 5' RACE reads in MiXCR, keeping a single row per CDR3 protein. The sample lists 40,000 to 50,000 distinct CDR3 sequences, about an eighth occurring once. This clonotype was detected many times. Noted time point: sample taken at primary tumor resection. Sequencing of whole RNA from tumor, nontumor lung or frozen PBMC involved no sorting. The CDR3 has 13 residues. Germline values: CDR1 MNHEY, CDR2 SMNVEV (reference sequence). V was clipped by 3 bases and J by 4 bases, with 10 bases between them.

The chain recombines TRBV27 with TRBJ2-7, with D unresolved. This TCR was recovered from a male donor with early-stage non-small cell lung cancer. This specimen was PBMCs, taken at surgery. The CDR3 protein is CASSLLNGYEQYF. The CDR3 bases are TGTGCCAGCAGTTTGCTAAACGGATACGAGCAGTACTTC.